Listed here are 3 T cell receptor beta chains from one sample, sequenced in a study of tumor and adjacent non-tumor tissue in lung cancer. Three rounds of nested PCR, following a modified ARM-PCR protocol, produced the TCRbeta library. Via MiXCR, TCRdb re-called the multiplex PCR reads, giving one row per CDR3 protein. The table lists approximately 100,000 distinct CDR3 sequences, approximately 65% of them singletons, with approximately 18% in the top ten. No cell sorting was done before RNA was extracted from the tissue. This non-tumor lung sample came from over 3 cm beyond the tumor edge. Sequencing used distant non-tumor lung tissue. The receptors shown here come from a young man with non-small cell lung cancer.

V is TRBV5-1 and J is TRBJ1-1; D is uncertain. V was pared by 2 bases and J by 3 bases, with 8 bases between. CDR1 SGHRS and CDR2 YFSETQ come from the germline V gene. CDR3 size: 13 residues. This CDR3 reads CASSLLSDTEAFF. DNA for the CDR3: TGCGCCAGCAGCTTACTGTCGGACACTGAAGCTTTCTTT.

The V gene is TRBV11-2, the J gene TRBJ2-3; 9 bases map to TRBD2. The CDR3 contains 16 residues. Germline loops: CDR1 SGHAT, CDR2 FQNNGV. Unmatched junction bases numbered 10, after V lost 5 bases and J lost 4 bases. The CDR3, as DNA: TGTGCCAGCAGCCCTCTATCGACTAGCGGTTCAGATACGCAGTATTTT. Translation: CASSPLSTSGSDTQYF.

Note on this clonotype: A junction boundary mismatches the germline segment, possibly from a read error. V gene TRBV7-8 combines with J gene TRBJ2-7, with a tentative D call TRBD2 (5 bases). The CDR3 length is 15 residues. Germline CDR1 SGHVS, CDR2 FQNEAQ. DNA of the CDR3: TGTGCCTGCAGTTTAGAGGGCTACTATTCCTACGAGCAGTACTTC. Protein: CACSLEGYYSYEQYF.